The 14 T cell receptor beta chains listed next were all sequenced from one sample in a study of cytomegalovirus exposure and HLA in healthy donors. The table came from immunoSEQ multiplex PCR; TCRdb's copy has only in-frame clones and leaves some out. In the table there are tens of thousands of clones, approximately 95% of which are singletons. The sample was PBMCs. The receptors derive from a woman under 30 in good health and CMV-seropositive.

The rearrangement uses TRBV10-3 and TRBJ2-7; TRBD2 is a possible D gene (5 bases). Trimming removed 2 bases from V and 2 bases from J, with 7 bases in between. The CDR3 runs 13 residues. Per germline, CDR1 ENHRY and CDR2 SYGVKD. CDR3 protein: CAISEAGPYEQYF. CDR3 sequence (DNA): TGTGCCATCAGTGAGGCGGGCCCCTACGAGCAGTACTTC.

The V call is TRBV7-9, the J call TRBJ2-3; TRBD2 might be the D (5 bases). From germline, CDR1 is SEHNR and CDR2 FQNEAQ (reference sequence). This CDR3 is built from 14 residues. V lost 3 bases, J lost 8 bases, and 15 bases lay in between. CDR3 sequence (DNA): TGTGCCAGCAGCTTCGGGTTCCTGGCGGGTACGCAGTATTTT. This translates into CASSFGFLAGTQYF.

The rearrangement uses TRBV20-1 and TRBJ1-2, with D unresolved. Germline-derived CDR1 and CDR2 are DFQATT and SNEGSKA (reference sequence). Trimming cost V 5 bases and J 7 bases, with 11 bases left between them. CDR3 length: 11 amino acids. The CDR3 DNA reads TGCAGTGCTGTCCTCACGAGTGGCTACACCTTC. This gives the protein CSAVLTSGYTF.

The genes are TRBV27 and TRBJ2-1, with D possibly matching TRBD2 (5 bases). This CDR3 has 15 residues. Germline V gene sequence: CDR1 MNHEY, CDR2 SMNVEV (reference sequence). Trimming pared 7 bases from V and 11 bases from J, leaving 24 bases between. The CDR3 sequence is CASMGIALGADQQFF. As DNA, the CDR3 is TGTGCCAGCATGGGGATCGCCCTGGGAGCGGATCAGCAGTTCTTC.

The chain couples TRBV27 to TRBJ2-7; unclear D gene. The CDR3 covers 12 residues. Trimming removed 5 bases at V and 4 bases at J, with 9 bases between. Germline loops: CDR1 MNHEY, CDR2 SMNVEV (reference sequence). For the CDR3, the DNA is TGTGCCAGCAGTCCGAGCCTATACGAGCAGTACTTC. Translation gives CASSPSLYEQYF.

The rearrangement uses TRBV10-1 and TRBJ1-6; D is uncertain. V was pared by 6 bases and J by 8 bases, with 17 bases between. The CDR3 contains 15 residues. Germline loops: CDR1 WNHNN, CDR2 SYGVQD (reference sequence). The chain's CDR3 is CASRILSRAYSPLHF. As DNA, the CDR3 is TGCGCCAGCAGAATACTGAGTCGCGCATATTCACCCCTCCACTTT.

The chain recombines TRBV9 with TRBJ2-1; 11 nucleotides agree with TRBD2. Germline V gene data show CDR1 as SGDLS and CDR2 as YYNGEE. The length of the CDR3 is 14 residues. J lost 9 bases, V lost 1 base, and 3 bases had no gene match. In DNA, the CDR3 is TGTGCCAGCAGCGTATTAGCGGGGGGGCCTGAGCAGTTCTTC. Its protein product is CASSVLAGGPEQFF.

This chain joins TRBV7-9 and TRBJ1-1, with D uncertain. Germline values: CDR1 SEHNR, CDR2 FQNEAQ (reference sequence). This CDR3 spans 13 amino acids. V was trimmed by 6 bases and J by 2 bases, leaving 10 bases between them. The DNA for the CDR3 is TGTGCCAGCAGATATATACTTAACACTGAAGCTTTCTTT. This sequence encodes CASRYILNTEAFF.

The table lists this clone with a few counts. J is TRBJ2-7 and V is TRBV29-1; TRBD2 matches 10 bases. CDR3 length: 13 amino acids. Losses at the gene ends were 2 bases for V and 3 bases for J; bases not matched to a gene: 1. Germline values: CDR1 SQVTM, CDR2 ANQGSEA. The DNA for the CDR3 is TGCAGCGTTGAACTAGCGGGAGACTACGAGCAGTACTTC. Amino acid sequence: CSVELAGDYEQYF.

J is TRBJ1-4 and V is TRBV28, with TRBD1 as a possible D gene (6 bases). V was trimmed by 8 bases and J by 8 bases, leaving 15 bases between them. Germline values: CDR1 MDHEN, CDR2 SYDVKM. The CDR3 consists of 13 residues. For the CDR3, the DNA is TGTGCCAGCTGGGACATCAATGGGGAAAAACTGTTTTTT. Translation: CASWDINGEKLFF.

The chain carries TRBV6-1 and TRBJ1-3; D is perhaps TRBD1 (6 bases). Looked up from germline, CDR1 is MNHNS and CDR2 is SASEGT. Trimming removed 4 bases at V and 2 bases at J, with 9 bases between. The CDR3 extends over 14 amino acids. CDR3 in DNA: TGTGCCAGCAGTGGAGGGGGGGCTGGAAACACCATATATTTT. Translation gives CASSGGGAGNTIYF.

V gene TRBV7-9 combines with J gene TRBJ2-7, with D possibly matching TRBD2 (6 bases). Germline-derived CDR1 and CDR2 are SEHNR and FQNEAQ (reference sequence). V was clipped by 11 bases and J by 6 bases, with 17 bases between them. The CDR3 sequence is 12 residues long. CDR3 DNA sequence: TGTGCCTCCAACCGGGACTCATTCGAGCAGTACTTC. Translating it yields CASNRDSFEQYF.

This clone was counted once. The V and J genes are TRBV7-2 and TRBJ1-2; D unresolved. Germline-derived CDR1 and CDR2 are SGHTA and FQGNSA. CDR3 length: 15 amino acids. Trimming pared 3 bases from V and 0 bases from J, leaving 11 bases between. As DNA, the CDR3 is TGTGCCAGCAGCTTTCCCTCCTTAGCTAACTATGGCTACACCTTC. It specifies CASSFPSLANYGYTF.

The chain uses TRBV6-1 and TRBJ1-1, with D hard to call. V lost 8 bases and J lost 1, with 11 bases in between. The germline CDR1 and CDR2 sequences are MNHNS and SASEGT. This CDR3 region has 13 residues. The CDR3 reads CASGRTGNTEAFF. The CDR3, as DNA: TGTGCCAGCGGGAGGACGGGGAACACTGAAGCTTTCTTT.